Each of the 4 T cell receptor beta chains below was sequenced from the same sample in a study of shared clonotypes between healthy human individuals. The naive CD8 subset, CD45RO-negative cells positively selected for CCR7, excluded terminally differentiated effector memory CD45RA+ cells. Data came from immunoSEQ multiplex PCR; TCRdb stores just in-frame clones and leaves some out. The sample has 630,000 or so clones; about 98% are singletons. The specimen sequenced was naive CD8+ T cells sorted from blood. The receptors were gathered from a man aged 25 to 40 in good health.

V is TRBV7-3 and J is TRBJ1-1, with 7 nucleotides matching TRBD1. There are 13 residues in the CDR3. Trimming cost V 5 bases and J 11 bases; bases outside gene matches: 11. Germline V gene sequence: CDR1 SGHTA, CDR2 FQGTGA. The CDR3 here is CASSPGQEPVAFF. CDR3 sequence (DNA): TGTGCCAGCAGCCCCGGACAGGAACCGGTCGCTTTCTTT.

This chain uses TRBV30 with TRBJ2-7; D is possibly TRBD2 (5 bases). CDR1 is GTSNPN and CDR2 is SVGIG in the germline V gene (reference sequence). The V and J ends lost 1 base and 6 bases respectively, with 16 bases between them. The CDR3 is made up of 14 amino acids. CDR3 residues: CAWSAGSAYREQYF. The CDR3 DNA sequence: TGTGCCTGGAGTGCGGGGTCTGCGTACCGCGAGCAGTACTTC.

The rearrangement uses TRBV7-9 and TRBJ2-7; no clear D gene. CDR1 is SEHNR and CDR2 is FQNEAQ in the germline V gene (reference sequence). V was shortened by 5 bases and J by 3 bases, with 14 bases between the two germline ends. This CDR3 is built from 14 residues. The CDR3 DNA follows: TGTGCCAGCAGCCCGATCAGCCTGAACTACGAGCAGTACTTC. Protein: CASSPISLNYEQYF.

In this sample, this clone turned up once. The genes are TRBV12-5 and TRBJ2-5; the match to TRBD2 covers 7 bases. The CDR3 has 15 amino acids. Germline CDR1 and CDR2: LGHNT and FRNRAP. Trimming took 7 bases from V and 5 from J; bases not matched to a gene: 13. CDR3 amino acids: CASAPSGTLEETQYF. CDR3 in DNA: TGTGCTAGTGCCCCTAGCGGAACCTTAGAGGAGACCCAGTACTTC.